The subject of this entry is one TCR beta chain. The antigen remains unidentified. Germline CDR1 is LNHDA and CDR2 is SQIVND (reference sequence). V was pared by 6 bases and J by 4 bases, with 10 bases between. The CDR3 extends over 13 amino acids. Libraries were prepared by immunoSEQ multiplex PCR; TCRdb keeps only in-frame clonotypes and omits some of them. The sample carries about 61,000 clones, approximately 90% recorded once. These data belong to a study of T cell responses to AZD1222 COVID-19 vaccine. Study observations and caveats: At baseline, just six AZD1222 recipients tested seropositive. White British ancestry dominated among donors, who included more females, and clonal diversity was possibly underestimated. Compared with day 0, the breadth and depth of the Spike-specific TCR repertoire rose significantly after two doses of AZD1222. Spike was spanned by vaccine-associated CD4 TCRs, with dominance at 160-218 and 743-854.

Sequencing was performed on peripheral blood, taken on day 0 of AZD1222 vaccination. This sequence originates from an adult in good health. The chain couples TRBV19 to TRBJ1-5, with TRBD1 as a possible D gene (5 bases). CDR3 DNA: TGTGCCAGTAGCCCACGACAGAATCAGCCCCAGCATTTT. Its protein is CASSPRQNQPQHF.